The entry below gives a single T cell receptor beta chain sequence along with its context. It has no known antigen specificity. Per-nucleotide qualities are absent, and no much larger clonotype sits a single base away. This sample is drawn from a study of T cell responses to AZD1222 COVID-19 vaccine (dated by TCRdb to 2020 to 2023). Concerning the study at large: AZD1222 recipients whose second dose came at about 4 weeks and those whose second dose came at about 12 weeks were combined into one group, since spike-specific TCR depth and breadth did not differ between the two schedules. Trial participants were enrolled by age into 18-55, 56-69 and 70-plus year subgroups, with about 150, 27 and 61 TCR-sequenced participants respectively. A total of just over 230 trial participants underwent TCR sequencing, of whom about 210 had received two doses of AZD1222 and about 26 had received two doses of the MenACWY control vaccine.

Study-wide conclusions, independent of this receptor: A significant rise in spike-specific TCR breadth and depth was observed after two AZD1222 doses relative to day 0 and relative to MenACWY recipients. Conclusions about previously exposed vaccinees were limited because only a handful of AZD1222 recipients were SARS-CoV-2 seropositive at baseline. Nearly half of unique spike-specific TCRs reportedly recognized epitopes outside regions mutated in the B.1.351 and B.1.1.7 variants. Participants were mostly white British, with more females than males. The authors suggested clonal diversity may have been underestimated. The 56-69-year group was small, and its depth increase did not reach significance, likely because of low power. The vaccine-associated CD4 TCRs covered the entire spike protein, and the dominant responses fell in regions 160-218 and 743-854. Because no day 14 peak-response samples were available, repertoires were characterized only after the peak T cell response.

According to the study, the label for this sample's time point signals: baseline before first vaccination. Vaccinee samples were obtained from the UK trials COV001 and COV002, which included a single-blind randomized controlled phase 2/3 trial of AZD1222 (ChAdOx1 nCoV-19) in healthy adults. For TCRbeta chain sequencing, PBMC samples from trial participants were taken at day 0 and at day 28 after the second dose. The CDR3 regions of human TCRbeta chains were analyzed by immunosequencing. Per the original workflow: Repertoire TCRs were matched against a reference library of SARS-CoV-2-specific TCRs generated with the MIRA antigen-specificity platform. Breadth was defined as the fraction of unique TCRs that were SARS-CoV-2-associated. Depth was defined as the fraction of total T cells that were SARS-CoV-2-associated. Using the MIRA data, each spike-specific TCR was assigned both to the spike region to which the TCR was reactive and to a CD4 or CD8 class. Log10-transformed breadth and depth values were compared by one-way ANOVA with Sidak's multiple comparisons tests. TCRdb took over this immuneACCESS table, retaining in-frame rearrangements with V and J assigned. Such tables are incomplete; in checked studies, under half of the missing clones stem from an unresolved V gene, and the remainder is unexplained. V, J and clone size are those of that table, while D and trimming were read from the DNA. The sample includes tens of thousands of clones, with roughly 93% observed a single time. The ten largest clones capture 20% to 25% of the sample.

The CDR3 spans 13 residues, from the cysteine through the phenylalanine. Only the CDR3 DNA stays, 39 bases, in frame from base 1. CDR1 SEHNR and CDR2 FQNEAQ were looked up in the germline V gene (reference sequence). A distance of 16 bases separates the germline ends of V and J, which lose 6 bases and 7 bases respectively. The V gene is TRBV7-9 and the J gene is TRBJ2-7; TRBD2 is a possible D gene, resting on 6 matching bases. The sample was peripheral blood, taken on day 0 of AZD1222 vaccination. The origin of this receptor is an adult in good health. CDR3 protein: CASRLDPREEQYF. The nucleotide sequence is given as TGTGCCAGCAGACTAGACCCACGGGAGGAGCAGTACTTC.